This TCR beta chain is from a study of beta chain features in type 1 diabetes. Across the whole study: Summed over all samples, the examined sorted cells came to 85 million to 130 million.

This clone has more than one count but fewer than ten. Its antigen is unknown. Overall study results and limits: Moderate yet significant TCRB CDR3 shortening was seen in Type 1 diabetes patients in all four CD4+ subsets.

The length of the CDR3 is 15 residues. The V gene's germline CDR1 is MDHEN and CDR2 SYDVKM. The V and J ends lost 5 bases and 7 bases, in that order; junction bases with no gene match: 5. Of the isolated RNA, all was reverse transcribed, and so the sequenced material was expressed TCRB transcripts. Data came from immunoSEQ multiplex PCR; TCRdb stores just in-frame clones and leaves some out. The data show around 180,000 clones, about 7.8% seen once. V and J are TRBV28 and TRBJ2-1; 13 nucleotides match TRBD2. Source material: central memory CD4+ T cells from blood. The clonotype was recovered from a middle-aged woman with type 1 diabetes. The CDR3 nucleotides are TGTGCCAGCAGTCGGACTAGCGGGAGAAGTAATGAGCAGTTCTTC. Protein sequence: CASSRTSGRSNEQFF.